This T cell receptor beta chain was captured by sequencing in a study of blood T cells in healthy people across ages. CDR1 and CDR2 from the germline V gene are MNHEY and SMNVEV (reference sequence). This CDR3 has 14 residues. Trimming took 4 bases from V and 5 from J, leaving 12 bases between them. There are many counts of this clonotype. For the second PCR, which ran for roughly 6 to 11 cycles, a sample-barcoded 5' primer and a J-beta primer mix were used. A template-switch adaptor with 12 random nucleotides tagged each cDNA molecule. A single record per CDR3 protein comes from TCRdb applying MiXCR to the 5' RACE reads. Of around 870,000 distinct CDR3 sequences listed, less than 35% are singletons.

The chain uses TRBV27 and TRBJ2-1; no clear D. Sequencing was done on a sample of blood. The clonotype originates from a woman older than 75 in good health. This CDR3 is CASSSRLPDNEQFF. CDR3 coding DNA: TGTGCCAGCAGTTCCCGCCTCCCCGACAATGAGCAGTTCTTC.